Listed below are T cell receptor beta chains from one sample, sequenced in a study of cytomegalovirus exposure and HLA in healthy donors. The repertoire was sequenced with immunoSEQ multiplex PCR; TCRdb's copy has only in-frame clones and lacks some. The table shows around 140,000 clones, with approximately 78% occurring only once. Sequencing was performed on PBMCs. The receptors shown here come from a woman in her 50s in good health and CMV-seropositive. Both conserved end residues are part of each CDR3. The D gene is left open where the match is weak. Rows may omit the clone size; those that give it use once, few, many or a size class.

D: -
size: -
V: TRBV6-1
J: TRBJ2-2
DNA: TGTGCCAGCGCGGAGTGGGAGCTGTTTTTT
CDR3: CASAEWELFF

D: TRBD2
size: -
V: TRBV7-3
J: TRBJ2-1
DNA: TGTGCCAGCAGCTTTGTAGCGGGAGTAGGTAATGAGCAGTTCTTC
CDR3: CASSFVAGVGNEQFF

D: -
size: -
V: TRBV6-1
J: TRBJ1-2
DNA: TGTGCCACCATGAGGGGGGGGGACTACACCTTC
CDR3: CATMRGGDYTF

D: -
size: few
V: TRBV7-9
J: TRBJ1-3
DNA: TGTGCCAGCAGCTTAGTAGGGGCGAGCTCTGGAAACACCATATATTTT
CDR3: CASSLVGASSGNTIYF

D: -
size: -
V: TRBV28
J: TRBJ2-7
DNA: TGTGCCAGCCTAGGTTTTTCCTACGAGCAGTACTTC
CDR3: CASLGFSYEQYF

D: -
size: -
V: TRBV30
J: TRBJ2-5
DNA: TGTGCCTGGAGTATCAGAGAGACCCAGTACTTC
CDR3: CAWSIRETQYF

D: -
size: -
V: TRBV9
J: TRBJ1-2
DNA: TGTGCCAGCAGCGTAGACGAGGGCTATGGCTACACCTTC
CDR3: CASSVDEGYGYTF

D: -
size: -
V: TRBV16
J: TRBJ2-3
DNA: TGTGCCAGCAGCCAATCGGGCTTCGGATCCACAGATACGCAGTATTTT
CDR3: CASSQSGFGSTDTQYF

D: -
size: -
V: TRBV7-2
J: TRBJ2-1
DNA: TGTGCCAGCAGCCTAAGCGGGAATGAGCAGTTCTTC
CDR3: CASSLSGNEQFF

D: TRBD1
size: -
V: TRBV6-6
J: TRBJ2-1
DNA: TGTGCCAGCAGACGACAGGGGGCGTCCGATGAGCAGTTCTTC
CDR3: CASRRQGASDEQFF

D: TRBD1
size: -
V: TRBV6-5
J: TRBJ2-7
DNA: TGTGCCAGCAGCACGGACAGGGGGAGGGAGCAGTACTTC
CDR3: CASSTDRGREQYF

D: -
size: -
V: TRBV30
J: TRBJ1-2
DNA: TGTGCCTGGAGTCAGGGTAGCTATGGCTACACCTTC
CDR3: CAWSQGSYGYTF

D: TRBD2
size: -
V: TRBV10-3
J: TRBJ2-5
DNA: TGTGCCATCAGAGATCCTAGCGGGAGCGACCAAGAGACCCAGTACTTC
CDR3: CAIRDPSGSDQETQYF

D: TRBD1
size: -
V: TRBV5-6
J: TRBJ1-2
DNA: TGTGCCAGCAGCTGGACAGGTACTAACTATGGCTACACCTTC
CDR3: CASSWTGTNYGYTF

D: -
size: -
V: TRBV6-5
J: TRBJ2-1
DNA: TGTGCCAGCAGTTCGCCTGCGGTAAGGCGTAATGAGCAGTTCTTC
CDR3: CASSSPAVRRNEQFF

D: -
size: -
V: TRBV2
J: TRBJ2-3
DNA: TGTGCCAGCAGTGAAGCTGGCCCTTTGCCTGACACAGATACGCAGTATTTT
CDR3: CASSEAGPLPDTDTQYF

D: -
size: -
V: TRBV7-2
J: TRBJ1-4
DNA: TGTGCCAGCAGCTTTCGGAGGGGCGTTAATGAAAAACTGTTTTTT
CDR3: CASSFRRGVNEKLFF

D: -
size: -
V: TRBV11-2
J: TRBJ1-5
DNA: TGTGCCAGCAGCTTAACAGGCGTCCAGCCCCAGCATTTT
CDR3: CASSLTGVQPQHF

D: TRBD1
size: few
V: TRBV28
J: TRBJ1-5
DNA: TGTGCCAGCAGCGACGGACAGGGTGGCAATCAGCCCCAGCATTTT
CDR3: CASSDGQGGNQPQHF